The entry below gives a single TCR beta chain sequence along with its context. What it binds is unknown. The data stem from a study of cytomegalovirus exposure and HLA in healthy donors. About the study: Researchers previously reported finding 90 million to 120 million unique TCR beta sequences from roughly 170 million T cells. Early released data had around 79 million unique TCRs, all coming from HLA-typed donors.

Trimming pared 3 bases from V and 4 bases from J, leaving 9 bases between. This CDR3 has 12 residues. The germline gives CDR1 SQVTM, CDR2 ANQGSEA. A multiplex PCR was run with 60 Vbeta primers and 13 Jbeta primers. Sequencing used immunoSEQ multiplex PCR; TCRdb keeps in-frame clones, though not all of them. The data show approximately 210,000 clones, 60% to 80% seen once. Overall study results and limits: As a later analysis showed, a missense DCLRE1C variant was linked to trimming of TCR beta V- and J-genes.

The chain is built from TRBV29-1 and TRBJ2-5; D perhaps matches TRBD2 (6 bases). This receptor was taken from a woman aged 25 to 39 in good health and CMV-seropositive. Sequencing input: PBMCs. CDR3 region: CSVEEGIETQYF. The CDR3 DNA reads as TGCAGCGTTGAGGAGGGAATAGAGACCCAGTACTTC.